This T cell receptor beta chain was found in a study of cytomegalovirus exposure and HLA in healthy donors. Across the whole study: The Caucasian-associated ancestry cluster held 65% to 85% of roughly 400 genotyped donors.

PCR primers comprised 60 Vbeta and 13 Jbeta primers. Produced via immunoSEQ multiplex PCR; TCRdb's table is partial and in-frame only. Seen here are 130,000 to 150,000 clones, approximately 79% observed once, and the top ten hold 4.3%. The TCR originated in a man aged 18 to 29 in good health and CMV-seropositive. Input material: PBMCs.

DNA for the CDR3: TGTGCCTGGAGGTTAGGACTAGCGGGAGCAAATACGCAGTATTTT. Translated: CAWRLGLAGANTQYF. This rearrangement joins TRBV30 to TRBJ2-3; 13 nucleotides agree with TRBD2. CDR3 length: 15 amino acids. The V segment lost 3 bases and the J segment 7 bases; nucleotides outside the gene matches: 7. Germline values: CDR1 GTSNPN, CDR2 SVGIG (reference sequence).